This T cell receptor (beta chain) was captured in a study of CD8+CD57+ T cells in acquired aplastic anemia. Study in general: Mean yield of DNA from sorted CD4+ and CD8+ cells was around 3 ug. Findings and caveats of the study: Approximately 30 was the count of CD8+ CDR3 sequences that patients shared with controls.

As regards this clonotype: Its antigen is undetermined.

TCR beta VDJ combinations and CDR3 sequences were profiled from genomic DNA. MiXCR was run by TCRdb on the reads, yielding one entry per CDR3 protein. The data hold roughly 61,000 distinct CDR3 sequences, with around 57% observed a single time. In patients chosen for sequencing, flow cytometry had shown CD8+CD57+ cell expansion. The TCR was taken from a human donor with aplastic anemia. The source material was sorted CD4+, CD8+, or CD8+CD57+ T cells (not recorded which) from PBMCs.

CDR3 sequence reads: CASSQRVREQFF. In DNA, the CDR3 is TGTGCCAGCAGCCAAAGGGTGAGGGAGCAGTTCTTC. This chain links TRBV7-2 with TRBJ2-1; D unclear. The CDR3 totals 12 residues. Trimming took off 5 bases at V and 10 bases at J, with 12 bases between the two ends. Germline V lookup: CDR1 SGHTA, CDR2 FQGNSA.